Given below is one T cell receptor (beta chain) in context. Antigen specificity is unknown. The entry originates in a study of blood T cells in healthy people across ages. For the second PCR, which ran for roughly 7 to 11 cycles, a sample-barcoded 5' primer and a J-beta primer mix were used. MiXCR, run by TCRdb on the 5' RACE reads, gives a single entry per CDR3 protein. This table has over 1,500,000 distinct CDR3 sequences, around half appearing once. The V and J ends lost 5 bases and 15 bases, in that order; junction bases with no gene match: 11. The CDR3 is made up of 13 amino acids. Study outcomes and limitations: While age rose, TCR beta diversity per million T cells dropped in a roughly linear way. Both higher diversity and more naive CD4+ cells marked long-lived donors when set against aged donors.

This TCR was sampled from a woman in her 40s in good health. The sample was blood. This chain joins TRBV12-3 or TRBV12-4 and TRBJ2-1; the match to TRBD1 covers 9 bases. CDR3 sequence (DNA): TGTGCCAGCAGTCTAGGATTAGACAGGGGGTGGTTCTTC. This gives the protein CASSLGLDRGWFF.